Reported below is one TCR beta chain. Antigen unknown. The germline gives CDR1 SGHNT, CDR2 YYREEE (reference sequence). CDR3 size: 11 residues. TCRdb's copy holds only in-frame clones and misses some; the assay was immunoSEQ multiplex PCR. The table lists over 1.5 million clones, 98% of them singletons, with roughly 0.45% in the top ten. The entry originates in a study of shared clonotypes between healthy human individuals. Study outcomes and limitations: The rarefaction results pointed to incomplete sorted-subset sequencing despite large depth.

This sequence originates from a man in his thirties or forties in good health. Sample: naive CD4+ T cells sorted from blood. Subset indicated: CD45RA+ positively selected. The V gene is TRBV5-4, the J gene TRBJ1-1; D ambiguous. The CDR3 loop reads CAVGRNTEAFF. Written as DNA, the CDR3 is TGTGCAGTGGGGAGGAACACTGAAGCTTTCTTT.